This TCR beta chain was identified during a study of cytomegalovirus exposure and HLA in healthy donors. Broader study findings: TRBV6-2, TRBV6-3 and some other V segments were unresolvable in 87-base-pair reads. Immune exposure information comprised only CMV serostatus.

As regards this clone: What it binds is not known.

Both 60 Vbeta primers and 13 Jbeta primers went into the PCR. The repertoire was sequenced with immunoSEQ multiplex PCR; TCRdb's copy has only in-frame clones and lacks some. This sample contains tens of thousands of clones. This CDR3 spans 17 amino acids. CDR1 SNHLY and CDR2 FYNNEI come from the germline V gene. The J segment lost 6 bases and the V segment lost 4 bases, leaving 14 bases of the junction unmatched. Sequencing was carried out using PBMCs. The sequence was collected from a man in his fifties or sixties in good health and CMV-seropositive. V and J are TRBV2 and TRBJ2-2, with 7 bases identical to TRBD1. This CDR3 reads CASSGGPGDSHPGELFF. CDR3 sequence (DNA): TGTGCCAGCAGTGGGGGGCCTGGGGACAGTCATCCCGGGGAGCTGTTTTTT.